The 9 T cell receptor beta chains reported below all come from one sample, sequenced in a study of long-term antiretroviral therapy in people with HIV. An immunoSEQ assay, version v3.0, was performed at survey level. Assay used: immunoSEQ multiplex PCR; TCRdb lists only in-frame clones, some missing. The sample contains tens of thousands of clones, 88% of which appear only once. Specimen: unsorted PBMCs, collected approximately 5 years before starting antiretroviral therapy. These receptors all come from a man aged 50-60 years with HIV.

This chain links TRBV19 with TRBJ1-1, with 9 bases aligning to TRBD1. The germline CDR1 and CDR2 sequences are LNHDA and SQIVND (reference sequence). The CDR3 runs 15 residues. V lost 6 bases, J lost 1 base, and 6 bases stayed unmatched. Written as DNA, the CDR3 is TGTGCCAGTAGACGGGACAGGGTCGCGAACACTGAAGCTTTCTTT. Translating gives CASRRDRVANTEAFF.

V is TRBV6-5 and J is TRBJ1-5; no clear D gene. The CDR3 has 14 residues. Germline V gene lookup returns CDR1 MNHEY and CDR2 SVGAGI. Trimming took off 4 bases at V and 0 bases at J, with 7 bases between the two ends. The DNA for the CDR3 is TGTGCCAGCAGTTCACGTCATAGCAATCAGCCCCAGCATTTT. This translates into CASSSRHSNQPQHF.

The chain uses TRBV5-1 and TRBJ2-4; D possibly uses TRBD1 or TRBD2 (7 bases each). The germline CDR1 and CDR2 sequences are SGHRS and YFSETQ. V was pared by 1 base and J by 5 bases, with 13 bases between. This CDR3 spans 15 amino acids. CDR3 region: CASSLPQGGENIQYF. The DNA for the CDR3 is TGCGCCAGCAGCTTGCCTCAGGGGGGGGAAAACATTCAGTACTTC. Full variable domain (outside the CDR3, taken from reference TRBV5-1 and TRBJ2-4): KAGVTQTPRYLIKTRGQQVTLSCSPISGHRSVSWYQQTPGQGLQFLFEYFSETQRNKGNFPGRFSGRQFSNSRSEMNVSTLELGDSALYLCASSLPQGGENIQYFGAGTRLSVL.

The chain couples TRBV27 to TRBJ1-5; D might be TRBD1 (5 bases). The CDR3 runs 15 residues. The germline V gene encodes CDR1 MNHEY and CDR2 SMNVEV (reference sequence). Trimming took 5 bases from V and 7 from J, leaving 18 bases between them. CDR3 sequence: CASSIGLNQGQPQHF. As DNA, the CDR3 is TGTGCCAGCAGTATAGGACTAAACCAGGGACAGCCCCAGCATTTT.

The sample holds a few counts of this clone. This CDR3 is CASSLIALGSPTDTQYF. For the CDR3, the DNA is TGTGCCAGCAGCTTAATTGCACTAGGGAGTCCGACAGATACGCAGTATTTT. The chain is built from TRBV7-3 and TRBJ2-3; perhaps TRBD2 as D (5 bases). CDR3 length: 17 residues. Germline CDR1 is SGHTA and CDR2 is FQGTGA. V dropped 1 base and J dropped 3 bases, with 17 bases sitting between them.

The rearrangement links TRBV6-1 to TRBJ1-5; a weak D match, TRBD1 (6 bases). There are 14 residues in the CDR3. Looked up from germline, CDR1 is MNHNS and CDR2 is SASEGT. V gave up 4 bases and J gave up 6 bases, with 13 bases separating them. CDR3 sequence (DNA): TGTGCCAGCAGTGGGCCGACAGGAGGTCAGCCCCAGCATTTT. Translating gives CASSGPTGGQPQHF.

This rearrangement joins TRBV5-1 to TRBJ1-1, with D possibly TRBD1 on 5 matching bases. The germline V and J ends were trimmed by 0 bases and 4 bases, with 13 bases remaining between them. This CDR3 region has 15 residues. Germline V CDR1 and CDR2: SGHRS, YFSETQ. Written as DNA, the CDR3 is TGCGCCAGCAGCTTGGCCTTAGGGGTAGGCACTGAAGCTTTCTTT. Translating it yields CASSLALGVGTEAFF.

In this sample, this clone turned up a few times. The chain recombines TRBV7-2 with TRBJ1-2; 8 bases map to TRBD1. From germline, CDR1 is SGHTA and CDR2 FQGNSA. V lost 3 bases, J lost 8 bases, and 5 bases stayed unmatched. CDR3 length: 13 amino acids. The CDR3 region is CASSFDRGLGYTF. The DNA of the CDR3 is TGTGCCAGCAGCTTCGACAGGGGCTTAGGCTACACCTTC.

This sequence joins TRBV5-1 and TRBJ2-5; 7 bases match TRBD2. V shed 4 bases and J 4 bases; nucleotides not matched to a gene: 7. Germline V gives CDR1 SGHRS, CDR2 YFSETQ. The CDR3 totals 14 residues. The CDR3: CASSPGGGSETQYF. The CDR3 DNA follows: TGCGCCAGCAGCCCTGGGGGGGGTTCAGAGACCCAGTACTTC.